Below are 22 T cell receptor beta chains sequenced from a single sample in a study of cytomegalovirus exposure and HLA in healthy donors. With 60 Vbeta and 13 Jbeta primers, the PCR was carried out. Clones were read by immunoSEQ multiplex PCR, and TCRdb kept only the in-frame ones, dropping some. The data show roughly 140,000 clones, roughly 87% seen once. Sequencing was performed on PBMCs. These TCRs come from a man aged 30-40 years in good health and CMV-seropositive.

V gene TRBV28 combines with J gene TRBJ2-1, with 8 bases aligning to TRBD1. Germline V CDR1 and CDR2: MDHEN, SYDVKM. Trimming cost V 3 bases and J 9 bases; bases outside gene matches: 10. This CDR3 is built from 15 residues. CDR3 nucleotides: TGTGCCAGCAGTTTGCCCGGACAGGGAAATAGTGAGCAGTTCTTC. It yields the protein CASSLPGQGNSEQFF.

As for this clone: The sample holds other DNA sequences that translate to the same CDR3. The chain employs TRBV2 and TRBJ1-1; TRBD1 agrees at 9 bases. Unmatched junction bases numbered 7, after V lost 6 bases and J lost 5 bases. The germline CDR1 and CDR2 sequences are SNHLY and FYNNEI. The CDR3 has 14 amino acids. CDR3 coding DNA: TGTGCCAGCAGGGGACAGGGAATGCGGACTGAAGCTTTCTTT. Residues: CASRGQGMRTEAFF.

The rearrangement joins TRBV7-8 to TRBJ1-5; D gene unclear. The CDR3 sequence is 17 residues long. Germline V gene data show CDR1 as SGHVS and CDR2 as FQNEAQ. Trimming removed 1 base from V and 4 bases from J, with 17 bases in between. CDR3 nucleotide sequence: TGTGCCAGCAGCTTAGGCGGAGTCGGGTTAGCAAATCAGCCCCAGCATTTT. Translation: CASSLGGVGLANQPQHF. The whole variable domain, filled in from reference TRBV7-8 and TRBJ1-5, reads GAGVSQSPRYKVAKRGQDVALRCDPISGHVSLFWYQQALGQGPEFLTYFQNEAQLDKSGLPSDRFFAERPEGSVSTLKIQRTQQEDSAVYLCASSLGGVGLANQPQHFGDGTRLSIL.

The V call is TRBV30, the J call TRBJ1-1; 7 bases are shared with TRBD1. This CDR3 is 14 amino acids long. CDR1 is GTSNPN and CDR2 is SVGIG in the germline V gene (reference sequence). V gave up 3 bases and J gave up 2 bases; unmatched junction bases: 6. The CDR3, as DNA: TGTGCCTGGAGCCCCGGGACAGCAAACACTGAAGCTTTCTTT. Translation: CAWSPGTANTEAFF.

This clone was seen a few times. V and J are TRBV7-2 and TRBJ1-2; maybe TRBD1 (5 bases). Per germline, CDR1 SGHTA and CDR2 FQGNSA. V was cut by 4 bases and J by 12 bases, with 12 bases left in between. The CDR3 has 11 residues. CDR3 region: CASSYSQVNTF. CDR3 in DNA: TGTGCCAGCAGCTATTCACAGGTTAACACCTTC.

The chain couples TRBV2 to TRBJ2-1; a possible D gene is TRBD2 (6 bases). The CDR3 is made up of 14 amino acids. V was pared by 5 bases and J by 8 bases, with 16 bases between. The germline CDR1 and CDR2 sequences are SNHLY and FYNNEI. The CDR3 nucleotides are TGTGCCAGCAGTCTCCGTGCGGGACTCGATGAGCAGTTCTTC. It translates to CASSLRAGLDEQFF.

This sequence joins TRBV5-1 and TRBJ2-5; maybe TRBD2 (7 bases). Trimming stripped 4 bases from V and 2 bases from J, with 18 bases between. CDR1 is SGHRS, CDR2 YFSETQ, per germline. This CDR3 has 16 amino acids. CDR3 protein: CASSPRMRGGQETQYF. The CDR3 DNA follows: TGCGCCAGCAGCCCGAGGATGAGGGGGGGGCAAGAGACCCAGTACTTC.

The chain links TRBV5-8 to TRBJ2-5, with 8 bases identical to TRBD2. Germline CDR1 and CDR2: SGHTS and YDEGEE. The V segment lost 1 base and the J segment 6 bases; nucleotides outside the gene matches: 14. The CDR3 is 17 residues long. The CDR3 loop reads CASSLRAWREAGKTQYF. The CDR3 nucleotides read TGTGCCAGCAGCTTGAGGGCCTGGCGGGAGGCCGGGAAGACCCAGTACTTC.

This sequence joins TRBV12-5 and TRBJ2-1; D ambiguous. This CDR3 region has 16 residues. V was shortened by 0 bases and J by 4 bases, with 13 bases between the two germline ends. CDR1 is LGHNT and CDR2 is FRNRAP in the germline V gene. The CDR3 region is CASGLVHGFPYNEQFF. CDR3 bases: TGTGCTAGTGGTTTGGTACACGGGTTCCCGTACAATGAGCAGTTCTTC.

As to this clone: Other DNA sequences in the same sample also yield this CDR3. This chain joins TRBV2 and TRBJ2-3, with TRBD2 matching over 9 bases. The CDR3 has 15 amino acids. Germline assignment: CDR1 SNHLY and CDR2 FYNNEI. The junction had 7 bases not matched to a gene; V was cut back by 6 bases and J by 3 bases. The CDR3 nucleotides read TGTGCCAGCAGGGTAGCGGGAGTGAGGACAGATACGCAGTATTTT. This encodes CASRVAGVRTDTQYF.

Points on this clone: The identical CDR3 is also encoded by other nucleotide sequences in the sample. The chain links TRBV27 to TRBJ2-7, with D perhaps matching TRBD1 (5 bases). Trimming left V 2 bases short and J 0 bases short, with 5 bases between. Germline lookup yields CDR1 MNHEY and CDR2 SMNVEV (reference sequence). The CDR3 loop spans 13 amino acids. CDR3 region: CASSLTGSYEQYF. DNA for the CDR3: TGTGCCAGCAGTTTAACAGGCTCCTACGAGCAGTACTTC.

This chain uses TRBV9 with TRBJ1-6; weak D call: TRBD1 (5 bases). CDR1 is SGDLS and CDR2 is YYNGEE in the germline V gene. Trimming took 0 bases from V and 8 from J, leaving 15 bases between them. The CDR3 has 16 amino acids. The DNA of the CDR3 is TGTGCCAGCAGCGTAGAAGGGGAACGGGCCCATTCACCCCTCCACTTT. It yields the protein CASSVEGERAHSPLHF.

Concerning this clone itself: Other DNA variants within this sample encode the same CDR3. This chain uses TRBV4-2 with TRBJ2-7, with 8 bases that match TRBD2. The J call is uncertain, as TRBJ2-1 better fits the DNA end. CDR1 is LGHNA, CDR2 YNFKEQ, per germline. There are 17 residues in the CDR3. DNA for the CDR3: TGTGCCAGCAGCCAAGTAAAACTAGCGGAGTCCCCCAATGAGCAGTTCTTC. Encoded protein: CASSQVKLAESPNEQFF.

The rearrangement joins TRBV11-2 to TRBJ2-1; 8 nucleotides line up with TRBD1. The ends lost 11 bases at V and 0 bases at J; junction bases unmatched: 3. The CDR3 runs to 13 residues. Germline V gene lookup returns CDR1 SGHAT and CDR2 FQNNGV. CDR3 region: CAGGQGSYNEQFF. The CDR3 DNA follows: TGTGCCGGAGGACAGGGCTCCTACAATGAGCAGTTCTTC.

The V call is TRBV19, the J call TRBJ2-3; 7 nucleotides agree with TRBD1. The CDR3 is 15 amino acids. V was clipped by 3 bases and J by 6 bases; unmatched bases: 9. The germline CDR1 and CDR2 sequences are LNHDA and SQIVND (reference sequence). CDR3 residues: CASSIRDSTSDTQYF. As DNA, the CDR3 is TGTGCCAGTAGTATTAGGGACAGCACATCGGATACGCAGTATTTT.

V usage is TRBV7-9 and J usage is TRBJ1-4; a possible D gene is TRBD1 (5 bases). Trimming cost V 5 bases and J 0 bases, with 13 bases left between them. In germline, CDR1 is SEHNR, CDR2 FQNEAQ (reference sequence). This CDR3 spans 16 amino acids. The CDR3 here is CASSRTDSPTNEKLFF. CDR3 nucleotide sequence: TGTGCCAGCAGCCGAACCGACAGCCCAACTAATGAAAAACTGTTTTTT.

This clone appeared once. This chain uses TRBV19 with TRBJ2-7, with 9 bases identical to TRBD2. V trimming: 5 bases; J trimming: 4 bases; junction bases outside the gene matches: 9. This CDR3 is 15 amino acids long. Germline V gives CDR1 LNHDA, CDR2 SQIVND (reference sequence). The CDR3 DNA reads TGTGCCAGTAGTGTATTAGCGGGAGCATTGTACGAGCAGTACTTC. Its translation: CASSVLAGALYEQYF.

The chain joins TRBV7-2 to TRBJ2-7; D not resolved. Per the germline V gene, CDR1 is SGHTA and CDR2 is FQGNSA. The CDR3 loop spans 14 amino acids. The ends were cut back, 2 bases at V and 5 bases at J, with 13 bases in the middle. CDR3 DNA: TGTGCCAGCAGCTTAAGTCTATTCATTGACGAGCAGTACTTC. This translates into CASSLSLFIDEQYF. The full variable domain, rest sourced from reference TRBV7-2 and TRBJ2-7, is GAGVSQSPSNKVTEKGKDVELRCDPISGHTALYWYRQSLGQGLEFLIYFQGNSAPDKSGLPSDRFSAERTGGSVSTLTIQRTQQEDSAVYLCASSLSLFIDEQYFGPGTRLTVT.

V is TRBV30 and J is TRBJ2-7; no firm D call. Germline values: CDR1 GTSNPN, CDR2 SVGIG (reference sequence). V was trimmed by 1 base and J by 2 bases, leaving 12 bases between them. This CDR3 comprises 14 residues. CDR3 in amino acids: CAWSERYIPYEQYF. The DNA for the CDR3 is TGTGCCTGGAGTGAGCGCTATATCCCCTACGAGCAGTACTTC.

The chain has TRBV11-3 and TRBJ2-1; TRBD2 agrees at 8 bases. Germline loops: CDR1 SGHNT, CDR2 YENEEA. Trimming at V came to 1 base and at J to 7 bases, leaving 6 bases not matched to a gene. This CDR3 contains 15 residues. CDR3 nucleotide sequence: TGTGCCAGCAGCTTAGTCGGGAGGGCCGGGAATGAGCAGTTCTTC. Amino acids: CASSLVGRAGNEQFF.

DNA for the CDR3: TGTGCCAGCAGTTGGGCGAGAAGGGGAGAGCAGTACTTC. This translates into CASSWARRGEQYF. V usage is TRBV27 and J usage is TRBJ2-7; possible D gene TRBD1, 5 bases. The CDR3 totals 13 residues. Trimming took off 4 bases at V and 7 bases at J, with 14 bases between the two ends. From germline, CDR1 is MNHEY and CDR2 SMNVEV (reference sequence).

This clone came up a few times. The J gene is TRBJ2-7, the V gene TRBV6-1; the match to TRBD1 covers 10 bases. Trimming took 2 bases from V and 2 from J; bases not matched to a gene: 3. The germline CDR1 and CDR2 sequences are MNHNS and SASEGT. The CDR3 extends over 15 amino acids. CDR3 in amino acids: CASSEPGTGAYEQYF. DNA for the CDR3: TGTGCCAGCAGTGAACCCGGGACAGGGGCCTACGAGCAGTACTTC.